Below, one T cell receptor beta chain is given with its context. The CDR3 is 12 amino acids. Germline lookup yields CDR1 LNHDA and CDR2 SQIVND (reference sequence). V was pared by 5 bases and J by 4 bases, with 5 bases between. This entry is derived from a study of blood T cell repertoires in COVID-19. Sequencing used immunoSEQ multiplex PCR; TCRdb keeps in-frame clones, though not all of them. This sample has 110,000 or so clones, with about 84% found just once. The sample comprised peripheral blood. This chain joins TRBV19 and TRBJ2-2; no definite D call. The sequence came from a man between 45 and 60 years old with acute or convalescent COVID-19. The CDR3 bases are TGTGCCAGTAGTGAACTCACCGGGGAGCTGTTTTTT. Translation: CASSELTGELFF.